This T cell receptor (beta chain) was documented in a study of CD8 T cells in Susac syndrome. Study observations and caveats: The study admitted that it had a relatively small number of individuals in its TCR sequencing and HLA analysis.

To note about this clonotype: Its matching antigen is unknown.

CD8+ and CD4+ blood T cells underwent TCR beta sequencing. Purification of the CD8+ and CD4+ T cells relied on negative isolation, and TEMRA cells underwent FACS enrichment. Random hexamers were used to reverse transcribe the RNA input (roughly 0.5 to 1 ug). The immunoSEQ assay covered 54 Vbeta and 13 Jbeta segments for CDR3. Each CDR3 protein is one row after TCRdb ran MiXCR on the immunoSEQ multiplex PCR reads. The sample lists around 130,000 distinct CDR3 sequences, around 91% occurring once. CDR1 is DFQATT and CDR2 is SNEGSKA in the germline V gene (reference sequence). The CDR3 extends over 15 amino acids. Losses at the gene ends were 1 base for V and 5 bases for J; bases not matched to a gene: 8.

The clonotype comes from a human donor with multiple sclerosis. This chain joins TRBV20-1 and TRBJ2-3; TRBD2 agrees at 8 bases. The sample was CD8+ T cells from PBMCs. The CDR3, as DNA: TGCAGTGCTAGAGGCCCAGCGGGAGTGCGAGATACGCAGTATTTT. Its translation: CSARGPAGVRDTQYF.